These 10 T cell receptor beta chains were all obtained from the same sample, sequenced in a study of PD-L1 blockade in urothelial cancer. Regarding time point: pretreatment peripheral blood. Sequencing was performed with immunoSEQ multiplex PCR; in TCRdb, only in-frame clones are kept and a portion is missing. The sample shows 85,000 to 100,000 clones, roughly 87% of them seen only once. The input for sequencing was PBMCs, taken around atezolizumab (anti-PD-L1) treatment. Source of these receptors: a man between 60 and 75 years old with urothelial cancer.

As DNA, the CDR3 is TGCGCCAGCAGCTCGGGACAGGGTAGGCAGTACTTC. Translation gives CASSSGQGRQYF. V usage is TRBV5-1 and J usage is TRBJ2-7; 9 bases are shared with TRBD1. The CDR3 spans 12 residues. Losses at the gene ends were 3 bases for V and 9 bases for J; bases not matched to a gene: 4. The germline V gene encodes CDR1 SGHRS and CDR2 YFSETQ. Full variable domain (remainder filled in from reference TRBV5-1 and TRBJ2-7): KAGVTQTPRYLIKTRGQQVTLSCSPISGHRSVSWYQQTPGQGLQFLFEYFSETQRNKGNFPGRFSGRQFSNSRSEMNVSTLELGDSALYLCASSSGQGRQYFGPGTRLTVT.

In its sample, this clone was seen once. The chain couples TRBV7-6 to TRBJ2-2, with TRBD2 matching 11 bases. CDR1 and CDR2 from the germline V gene are SGHVS and FNYEAQ. The CDR3 is 16 amino acids. V lost 4 bases, J lost 5 bases, and 6 bases stayed unmatched. DNA for the CDR3: TGTGCCAGCAGCTCAAGACTAGCGGGGCAAACCGGGGAGCTGTTTTTT. It yields the protein CASSSRLAGQTGELFF.

This clone has just one count. This chain links TRBV9 with TRBJ2-5; D gene unclear. CDR3 length: 13 amino acids. The ends were cut back, 0 bases at V and 5 bases at J, with 8 bases in the middle. In germline, CDR1 is SGDLS, CDR2 YYNGEE. This CDR3 is CASSVEVGETQYF. The CDR3, as DNA: TGTGCCAGCAGCGTAGAAGTCGGTGAGACCCAGTACTTC.

This clone appeared once. This sequence joins TRBV6-6 and TRBJ1-2, with D possibly being TRBD1 (6 bases). Deletions cut 4 bases from V and 4 bases from J, with 13 bases between. Germline V gene lookup returns CDR1 MNHNY and CDR2 SVGAGI (reference sequence). The CDR3 length is 14 residues. CDR3: CASSSEGVPYGYTF. CDR3 DNA sequence: TGTGCCAGCAGTTCCGAGGGGGTCCCCTATGGCTACACCTTC.

The chain uses TRBV6-6 and TRBJ2-7; TRBD2 matches 14 bases. Losses at the gene ends were 5 bases for V and 2 bases for J; bases not matched to a gene: 2. The CDR3 runs to 15 residues. CDR1 MNHNY and CDR2 SVGAGI come from the germline V gene (reference sequence). CDR3 nucleotides: TGTGCCAGCAGTGGGACTAGCGGGAGTGCCTACGAGCAGTACTTC. Residues: CASSGTSGSAYEQYF.

This chain connects TRBV5-1 to TRBJ2-2; TRBD1 aligns across 7 bases. Looked up from germline, CDR1 is SGHRS and CDR2 is YFSETQ. V was pared by 1 base and J by 2 bases, with 8 bases of the junction left unmatched. This CDR3 region has 17 residues. CDR3 protein: CASSLFSRTGNTGELFF. The CDR3 DNA follows: TGCGCCAGCAGCTTGTTTTCGAGGACAGGCAACACCGGGGAGCTGTTTTTT.

This clone was counted between two and nine times. V and J are TRBV6-1 and TRBJ1-1, with D uncertain. The CDR3 contains 13 residues. Looked up from germline, CDR1 is MNHNS and CDR2 is SASEGT. Trimming left V 3 bases short and J 5 bases short, with 10 bases between. This chain's CDR3 is CASSEREATEAFF. The CDR3 DNA is TGTGCCAGCAGTGAGAGGGAGGCGACTGAAGCTTTCTTT.

The chain employs TRBV4-1 and TRBJ2-7; D not resolved. The CDR3 totals 14 residues. With 1 base removed from V and 2 bases from J, the gap between germline ends came to 9 bases. Per the germline V gene, CDR1 is MGHRA and CDR2 is YSYEKL. CDR3 protein: CASSQAQNTYEQYF. The CDR3 DNA reads as TGCGCCAGCAGCCAAGCACAGAACACCTACGAGCAGTACTTC.

This clone was detected a few times. The chain recombines TRBV19 with TRBJ1-1; D may be TRBD1 (5 bases). Trimming removed 7 bases from V and 6 bases from J, with 15 bases in between. Germline V gene lookup returns CDR1 LNHDA and CDR2 SQIVND (reference sequence). This CDR3 is 13 amino acids long. CDR3 in DNA: TGTGCCAGTACCACAGGTGGGGCTGCTGAAGCTTTCTTT. Translation gives CASTTGGAAEAFF.

The chain uses TRBV28 and TRBJ2-1; 7 positions match TRBD1. CDR1 and CDR2 from the germline V gene are MDHEN and SYDVKM. Trimming at V came to 6 bases and at J to 7 bases, leaving 9 bases not matched to a gene. There are 14 residues in the CDR3. CDR3 nucleotides: TGTGCCAGCAGCCTTAGGGGGCGGTTAAATGAGCAGTTCTTC. Amino acid sequence: CASSLRGRLNEQFF.